These 30 T cell receptor beta chains share one sample of origin, sequenced in a study of response to subunit inactivated influenza vaccine (dated by TCRdb to about 2018). The library was prepared using RT-PCR. The sequencer listed for this sample is Illumina HiSeq 2500. TCRdb reprocessed the public reads (quality trimming at Q25 with fastp, clone calling with MiXCR) and kept in-frame beta chains. Each entry merges the rows of one CDR3 protein and shows their most common DNA and genes. Here the sample has 430,000 or so distinct CDR3 sequences; about a tenth occur a single time. In total, the top ten clones hold more than 10% of the sample. The time point label on this specimen signifies: more than 40 days after influenza vaccine administration. The source was PBMCs from blood, collected 45 days after vaccination. These receptors were obtained from a man in his fifties who received an inactivated influenza vaccine. Donor details come from another sample of the same person, matched by shared clones.

This clonotype occurred a few times. V and J are TRBV6-1 and TRBJ2-2, with 13 bases that match TRBD2. The CDR3 is 15 residues long. Germline V CDR1 and CDR2: MNHNS, SASEGT. V shed 6 bases and J 6 bases; nucleotides not matched to a gene: 4. The chain's CDR3 is CASRLLAGGSGELFF. In DNA, the CDR3 is TGTGCCAGCAGACTACTAGCGGGAGGGTCCGGGGAGCTGTTTTTT.

This clonotype was seen a handful of times. The V and J genes are TRBV28 and TRBJ2-7; the D gene is possibly TRBD1 (5 bases). Per the germline V gene, CDR1 is MDHEN and CDR2 is SYDVKM. Trimming cost V 3 bases and J 4 bases, with 13 bases left between them. This CDR3 has 14 amino acids. CDR3 nucleotides: TGTGCCAGCAGTTTGGAAAGGGGATGGTACGAGCAGTACTTC. This encodes CASSLERGWYEQYF.

This clonotype was seen more than once but under ten times. The rearrangement joins TRBV6-5 to TRBJ1-1, with D tentatively TRBD1 (6 bases). The germline CDR1 and CDR2 sequences are MNHEY and SVGAGI. V lost 0 bases, J lost 5 bases, and 16 bases lay in between. The CDR3 spans 16 residues. The chain's CDR3 is CASSYSIRGGRTEAFF. In DNA, the CDR3 is TGTGCCAGCAGTTACTCGATTCGTGGGGGGCGGACTGAAGCTTTCTTT.

The chain links TRBV12-3 or TRBV12-4 to TRBJ2-2, with D perhaps matching TRBD1 or TRBD2 (5 bases each). The CDR3 sequence is 17 residues long. V dropped 5 bases and J dropped 1 base, with 17 bases sitting between them. CDR3: CASSLSPGRGNTGELFF. The CDR3 DNA sequence: TGTGCCAGCAGTCTATCTCCGGGACGGGGGAACACCGGGGAGCTGTTTTTT.

J is TRBJ2-7 and V is TRBV15; the match to TRBD2 covers 7 bases. Germline CDR1 LNHNV, CDR2 YYDKDF (reference sequence). J gave up 6 bases and V 0 bases, and 11 bases lay outside the gene matches. CDR3 length: 16 residues. Here the CDR3 DNA reads TGTGCCACCAGCAGAGATATCTGGCGGGAGAGTGGCGAGCAGTACTTC. This encodes CATSRDIWRESGEQYF.

This clonotype was detected a few times. This rearrangement joins TRBV2 to TRBJ2-1; D uncertain. V lost 1 base, J lost 5 bases, and 9 bases lay in between. Germline CDR1 is SNHLY and CDR2 is FYNNEI. The CDR3 has 14 residues. CDR3 DNA sequence: TGTGCCAGCAGTGAAGAGCCCCTGGACAATGAGCAGTTCTTC. It translates to CASSEEPLDNEQFF.

This clonotype was detected only a few times. The V gene is TRBV24-1, the J gene TRBJ1-5; D is perhaps TRBD1 (6 bases). The V end lost 9 bases, the J end lost 0 bases, and 8 bases lay between the germline ends. The germline V gene has CDR1 KGHDR and CDR2 SFDVKD. The CDR3 loop spans 13 amino acids. This chain's CDR3 is CATEGGSNQPQHF. As DNA, the CDR3 is TGTGCCACCGAGGGGGGTAGCAATCAGCCCCAGCATTTT.

This clonotype was seen more than once but under ten times. This chain joins TRBV24-1 and TRBJ2-1; D unclear. CDR3 length: 14 amino acids. Trimming removed 4 bases from V and 4 bases from J, with 10 bases in between. CDR1 and CDR2 from the germline V gene are KGHDR and SFDVKD. CDR3 protein: CATSEGRSYNEQFF. The CDR3 DNA reads TGTGCCACCAGTGAGGGCAGGAGTTACAATGAGCAGTTCTTC.

This clonotype turned up a few times. The V gene is TRBV4-1, the J gene TRBJ1-4, with D unclear. V lost 4 bases to trimming and J lost 4 bases, with 13 bases between them. The CDR3 totals 15 residues. Germline V gene data show CDR1 as MGHRA and CDR2 as YSYEKL. The CDR3 loop reads CASSRKDGLNEKLFF. In DNA form, the CDR3 reads TGCGCCAGCAGCCGAAAGGACGGCCTTAATGAAAAACTGTTTTTT.

The table lists this clonotype with a few counts. The rearrangement links TRBV4-2 to TRBJ2-3; 10 bases match TRBD2. J was trimmed by 8 bases and V by 8 bases; bases with no gene match: 7. The CDR3 consists of 13 residues. Germline V gives CDR1 LGHNA, CDR2 YNFKEQ. The CDR3 region is CASRSGGGVTQYF. The CDR3 bases are TGTGCCAGCCGGAGCGGGGGGGGGGTTACGCAGTATTTT.

Ten or more counts support this clonotype. This chain uses TRBV10-3 with TRBJ2-1; D gene unclear. The CDR3 loop spans 12 amino acids. Trimming shortened V by 4 bases and J by 5 bases, and 6 bases separated the two germline ends. Germline V CDR1 and CDR2: ENHRY, SYGVKD. CDR3 DNA sequence: TGTGCCATCAGTGGCGTCAACAATGAGCAGTTCTTC. It codes for CAISGVNNEQFF.

This clonotype was seen ten or more times. This chain links TRBV5-8 with TRBJ2-4; D may be TRBD2 (6 bases). The CDR3 sequence is 13 residues long. Germline V gene data show CDR1 as SGHTS and CDR2 as YDEGEE. The V gene lost 4 bases and the J gene lost 10 bases, with 15 bases spanning the gap. CDR3 nucleotides: TGTGCCAGCAGCGAGGGAGGCCGAGGGATTCAGTACTTC. Translating it yields CASSEGGRGIQYF. Together with reference TRBV5-8 and TRBJ2-4, the CDR3 gives the full variable domain: EAGVTQSPTHLIKTRGQQATLRCSPISGHTSVYWYQQALGLGLQFLLWYDEGEERNRGNFPPRFSGRQFPNYSSELNVNALELEDSALYLCASSEGGRGIQYFGAGTRLSVL.

In its sample, this clonotype was seen a few times. The chain is built from TRBV12-3 or TRBV12-4 and TRBJ2-7; D is undetermined. The CDR3 is made up of 15 amino acids. V gave up 5 bases and J gave up 5 bases, with 19 bases separating them. The CDR3 DNA reads as TGTGCCAGCAGTCGCTATGACACGGGTCTCGACGAGCAGTACTTC. This sequence encodes CASSRYDTGLDEQYF.

This clonotype showed up many times. This sequence joins TRBV7-8 and TRBJ2-1, with a tentative D call TRBD2 (6 bases). The germline V and J ends were trimmed by 6 bases and 8 bases, with 14 bases remaining between them. The V gene's germline CDR1 is SGHVS and CDR2 FQNEAQ. The length of the CDR3 is 13 residues. CDR3 residues: CASSEPRRDEQFF. CDR3 bases: TGTGCCAGCAGTGAGCCTAGGAGGGATGAGCAGTTCTTC.

This clonotype turned up a few times. The chain is built from TRBV28 and TRBJ2-3; 7 bases line up with TRBD1. The CDR3 is 15 amino acids. The ends lost 7 bases at V and 2 bases at J; junction bases unmatched: 9. Germline CDR1 reads MDHEN; CDR2 reads SYDVKM. In DNA form, the CDR3 reads TGTGCCAGCAACCCTGGGACAGCCTTCACAGATACGCAGTATTTT. Translated: CASNPGTAFTDTQYF. Supplemented by reference TRBV28 and TRBJ2-3, the full variable domain reads DVKVTQSSRYLVKRTGEKVFLECVQDMDHENMFWYRQDPGLGLRLIYFSYDVKMKEKGDIPEGYSVSREKKERFSLILESASTNQTSMYLCASNPGTAFTDTQYFGPGTRLTVL.

The V call is TRBV6-2 or TRBV6-3, the J call TRBJ2-7; D call uncertain. The CDR3 covers 14 residues. The germline CDR1 and CDR2 sequences are MNHEY and SVGEGT. Trimming took 2 bases from V and 2 from J, leaving 10 bases between them. The CDR3, as DNA: TGTGCCAGCAGTTACGTCGGCCCAGCCTACGAGCAGTACTTC. The encoded protein is CASSYVGPAYEQYF.

This clonotype has just a few counts. The chain uses TRBV6-4 and TRBJ2-1; 10 bases are a match to TRBD2. Germline CDR1 is MRHNA and CDR2 is SNTAGT. Trimming at V came to 5 bases and at J to 6 bases, leaving 7 bases not matched to a gene. This CDR3 is 15 amino acids long. The CDR3 coding sequence is TGTGCCAGCAGTCAAGGAAGCGGGAGGGCCAATGAGCAGTTCTTC. It specifies CASSQGSGRANEQFF.

This clonotype occurred a few times. V gene TRBV7-9 combines with J gene TRBJ2-1; no clear D. The CDR3 contains 16 residues. The V end was cut by 1 base, the J end by 5 bases, with 15 bases between. Germline V lookup: CDR1 SEHNR, CDR2 FQNEAQ (reference sequence). As DNA, the CDR3 is TGTGCCAGCAGCTTAGTAGGCAGACATACCGACAATGAGCAGTTCTTC. Translation: CASSLVGRHTDNEQFF.

In this sample, this clonotype turned up a few times. The chain carries TRBV5-1 and TRBJ2-7, with 14 nucleotides matching TRBD2. Germline V gene data show CDR1 as SGHRS and CDR2 as YFSETQ. The V gene end was trimmed by 0 bases and the J gene end by 3 bases; junction bases not matched to a gene: 2. The CDR3 extends over 16 amino acids. The CDR3 DNA follows: TGCGCCAGCAGCTTGGGAGGGACTAGCGGGAGCTACGAGCAGTACTTC. Protein product: CASSLGGTSGSYEQYF.

Only a few counts were recorded for this clonotype. The chain couples TRBV6-2 or TRBV6-3 to TRBJ2-7; TRBD1 matches at 12 bases. Germline V lookup: CDR1 MNHEY, CDR2 SVGEGT. The V segment lost 4 bases and the J segment 4 bases; nucleotides outside the gene matches: 5. The CDR3 loop spans 15 amino acids. The CDR3 here is CASSLMGQGAYEQYF. The CDR3 coding sequence is TGTGCCAGCAGTTTAATGGGACAGGGGGCTTACGAGCAGTACTTC.

The table lists this clonotype with many counts. The chain uses TRBV7-9 and TRBJ2-3; D gene ambiguous. CDR1 and CDR2 from the germline V gene are SEHNR and FQNEAQ (reference sequence). The CDR3 contains 13 residues. V shed 4 bases and J shed 4 bases, with 9 bases lying between them. In DNA, the CDR3 is TGTGCCAGCAGCTCCACGGTCGCAGATACGCAGTATTTT. This codes for CASSSTVADTQYF.

The chain employs TRBV15 and TRBJ2-1; 13 nucleotides align to TRBD2. Germline lookup yields CDR1 LNHNV and CDR2 YYDKDF (reference sequence). The CDR3 has 15 amino acids. V gave up 11 bases and J gave up 2 bases; unmatched junction bases: 6. CDR3 nucleotide sequence: TGTGCCTCAGGACTAGCGGGAGAAGCCTACAATGAGCAGTTCTTC. It codes for CASGLAGEAYNEQFF.

The table lists this clonotype with a few counts. This chain uses TRBV7-2 with TRBJ2-1, with 10 bases matching TRBD2. Germline CDR1 and CDR2: SGHTA and FQGNSA. Trimming cost V 1 base and J 8 bases; bases outside gene matches: 5. The CDR3 loop spans 15 amino acids. CDR3 in DNA: TGTGCCAGCAGCTTAGAGTCGAGCGGGAGGGATGAGCAGTTCTTC. Amino acids: CASSLESSGRDEQFF.

This clonotype was seen once. The chain uses TRBV18 and TRBJ1-2, with TRBD1 matching 7 bases. There are 15 residues in the CDR3. CDR1 is KGHSH, CDR2 LQKENI, per germline. After removal of 3 bases from V and 5 bases from J, the junction contained 9 bases not matched to a gene. The CDR3 sequence is CASSPAGTELYGYTF. The CDR3 DNA sequence: TGTGCCAGCTCACCGGCCGGGACAGAGTTATATGGCTACACCTTC.

The chain has TRBV11-2 and TRBJ2-1; a weak D match, TRBD2 (5 bases). The CDR3 is 14 residues long. The germline V gene encodes CDR1 SGHAT and CDR2 FQNNGV. Trimming shortened V by 1 base and J by 8 bases, and 12 bases separated the two germline ends. This CDR3 is CASSLGTGWHEQFF. CDR3 coding DNA: TGTGCCAGCAGCTTAGGGACGGGGTGGCATGAGCAGTTCTTC.

This clonotype came up many times. The gene calls are TRBV5-1 and TRBJ2-7; TRBD2 matches at 9 bases. This CDR3 region has 17 residues. Trimming at V came to 0 bases and at J to 5 bases, leaving 12 bases not matched to a gene. Germline V gene sequence: CDR1 SGHRS, CDR2 YFSETQ. The CDR3 here is CASSLDGRSSGGHEQYF. For the CDR3, the DNA is TGCGCCAGCAGCTTGGACGGTCGGAGTAGCGGGGGCCACGAGCAGTACTTC.

The gene calls are TRBV29-1 and TRBJ2-7; 8 bases are a match to TRBD2. Germline loops: CDR1 SQVTM, CDR2 ANQGSEA. J was trimmed by 3 bases and V by 6 bases; bases with no gene match: 7. This CDR3 region has 13 residues. In DNA form, the CDR3 reads TGCAGCGTCTATAGCGGGGAAGGCTACGAGCAGTACTTC. The encoded protein is CSVYSGEGYEQYF.

This clonotype has just one count. The gene calls are TRBV2 and TRBJ2-5, with D perhaps matching TRBD2 (5 bases). The CDR3 runs 13 residues. V was pared by 4 bases and J by 2 bases, with 8 bases between. Germline V gives CDR1 SNHLY, CDR2 FYNNEI. CDR3 sequence (DNA): TGTGCCAGCAGTGTTGAGCGGCAAGAGACCCAGTACTTC. This codes for CASSVERQETQYF. The whole variable domain, filled in from reference TRBV2 and TRBJ2-5, reads EPEVTQTPSHQVTQMGQEVILRCVPISNHLYFYWYRQILGQKVEFLVSFYNNEISEKSEIFDDQFSVERPDGSNFTLKIRSTKLEDSAMYFCASSVERQETQYFGPGTRLLVL.

This clonotype was seen at least ten times. The chain couples TRBV11-2 to TRBJ2-2; D perhaps matches TRBD2 (6 bases). The V gene's germline CDR1 is SGHAT and CDR2 FQNNGV. The CDR3 sequence is 14 residues long. Trimming took 0 bases from V and 6 from J, leaving 8 bases between them. The CDR3 DNA follows: TGTGCCAGCAGCTTAGACAGCGGGTCCGGGGAGCTGTTTTTT. This gives the protein CASSLDSGSGELFF.

In its sample, this clonotype was seen a few times. The chain uses TRBV20-1 and TRBJ2-7; no clear D gene. The germline V gene has CDR1 DFQATT and CDR2 SNEGSKA (reference sequence). The CDR3 totals 14 residues. V was cut by 0 bases and J by 3 bases, with 12 bases left in between. The CDR3 loop reads CSARDLGSIYEQYF. DNA of the CDR3: TGCAGTGCTAGAGATCTCGGCAGCATCTACGAGCAGTACTTC.